In this sample, the clone carrying this TCR beta chain turned up a few times. The antigen remains unidentified. Germline lookup yields CDR1 SGHTA and CDR2 FQGTGA. The CDR3 sequence is 17 residues long. V was pared by 4 bases and J by 5 bases, with 15 bases of the junction left unmatched. This specimen belongs to a study of T-cell memory formation after mild COVID-19. Study as a whole: Clustering of TCRs was largely donor specific. Study results and limitations: The study detected some responding clones in pre-infection memory, suggesting cross-reactive memory joined.

5'RACE primed at constant segments yielded TCR alpha and TCR beta cDNA libraries bearing sample barcodes and UMIs. A single record per CDR3 protein comes from TCRdb applying MiXCR to the 5' RACE reads. The sample yields almost 550,000 distinct CDR3 sequences, around 21% seen once. This receptor was taken from an adult woman who had mild COVID-19 (a few samples of this study predate the infection). Cell type and time point are not known. What was sequenced was PBMCs or a T cell subset sorted from them (not recorded which). The genes are TRBV7-3 and TRBJ2-3; 7 bases are shared with TRBD1. The CDR3: CASSSLGKGASGDTQYF. The CDR3, as DNA: TGTGCCAGCAGCTCCTTGGGGAAGGGGGCTTCAGGAGATACGCAGTATTTT.